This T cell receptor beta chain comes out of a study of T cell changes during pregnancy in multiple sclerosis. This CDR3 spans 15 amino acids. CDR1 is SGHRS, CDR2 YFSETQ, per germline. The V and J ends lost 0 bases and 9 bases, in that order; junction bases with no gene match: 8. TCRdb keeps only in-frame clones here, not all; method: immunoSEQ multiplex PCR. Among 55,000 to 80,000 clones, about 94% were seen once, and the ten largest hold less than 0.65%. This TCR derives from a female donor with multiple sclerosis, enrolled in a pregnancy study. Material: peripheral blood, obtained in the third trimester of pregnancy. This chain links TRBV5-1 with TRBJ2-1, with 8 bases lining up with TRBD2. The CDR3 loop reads CASSLVGLGVGEQFF. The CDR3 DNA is TGCGCCAGCAGCTTGGTGGGACTAGGGGTCGGTGAGCAGTTCTTC.